This T cell receptor (beta chain) is from a study of T cell repertoires in cytomegalovirus infection (dated by TCRdb to the late 2010s). A note on the overall study: The peptide stimulations were aimed at well-studied HLA-B-restricted epitopes as well as recently identified HLA-C-restricted CMV epitopes, whose presentation resists viral immunomodulation. The HLA type of each donor mattered for the analysis, because public TCR beta signatures pointed to carriage of CMV infection along with the matching HLA type.

Worth noting for this clonotype: Its antigen remains undetermined. No clone much larger than this one lies a single base away; base qualities are absent.

Trimming costs V 5 bases and J 10 bases, and their ends lie 15 bases apart. CDR1 and CDR2, looked up from the germline V gene, are SGHVS and FNYEAQ. From the cysteine up to the phenylalanine, the CDR3 has a length of 13 residues. The sequence is cut down to CDR3 DNA, 39 bases in frame from base 1. Study-level results and caveats: Carriers of CMV infection plus the relevant HLA type were discriminated by the cumulative frequency of public TCR beta family members in the study cohort and in an independent roughly 340-donor cohort. The ex vivo response was dominated by HLA-C-restricted CMV-specific TCR beta clonotypes, which also provided the single most frequent clonotype in two of eight donors.

Interpreted using the paper, the treatment or condition label stands for: in vitro stimulation with specific CMV peptide epitopes to enrich CMV-specific T cells. Sequencing instrument: Illumina HiSeq 1500. Clones were called with MiXCR by TCRdb after fastp trimmed the public reads at Q25, and only in-frame beta chains were retained. CDR3 protein sequences are deduplicated, and each keeps its most common genes and DNA. The sample table holds 450,000 to 550,000 distinct CDR3 sequences, of which 40% to 50% were seen once. 35% to 50% of the sample belongs to the ten largest clones. The receptor was isolated from a human donor in good health (CMV status not recorded). Some clones in this sample may be carry-over from other donors' samples. The rearrangement joined TRBV7-6 to TRBJ2-1, with the D gene call left open. The sample was cultured PBMCs, taken from culture after CMV antigen stimulation. In nucleotides, the sequence is TGTGCCAGCAGCCTGCAACTACACGAGGAGCAGTTCTTC. This is translated as CASSLQLHEEQFF.